One sample yielded the 6 T cell receptor beta chains listed below, sequenced in a study of neurological immune-mediated disorders. Each CDR3 protein gets one entry after TCRdb re-called the 5' RACE reads with MiXCR. The repertoire consists of about 40,000 distinct CDR3 sequences, with less than 15% occurring once and the leading ten covering around 27%. The sequencing input was PBMCs. The receptor set was obtained from a woman in her forties or fifties with HTLV-1-associated myelopathy (HAM/TSP).

This clonotype showed up many times. The chain combines TRBV9 with TRBJ1-6; possible D gene TRBD1, 6 bases. The V and J ends lost 3 bases and 9 bases respectively, with 16 bases between them. Germline V gene sequence: CDR1 SGDLS, CDR2 YYNGEE. The CDR3 extends over 15 amino acids. The CDR3 DNA sequence: TGTGCCAGCAGCGCGGGGCGGCAGGGGAGTTCACCCCTCCACTTT. Translating it yields CASSAGRQGSSPLHF.

In its sample, this clonotype was seen many times. The J gene is TRBJ2-3, the V gene TRBV10-3; 9 nucleotides agree with TRBD2. V shed 6 bases, J shed 6 bases, and the junction held 7 bases outside the gene matches. CDR1 and CDR2 (germline): ENHRY, SYGVKD. The CDR3 totals 14 residues. CDR3 region: CAISAGGGGDTQYF. Here the CDR3 DNA reads TGTGCCATCAGCGCGGGGGGGGGAGGGGATACGCAGTATTTT.

Only a few counts were recorded for this clonotype. The chain combines TRBV10-3 with TRBJ1-1; D gene uncertain. The CDR3 is made up of 12 amino acids. Trimming removed 3 bases from V and 1 base from J, with 3 bases in between. Per the germline V gene, CDR1 is ENHRY and CDR2 is SYGVKD. CDR3 in DNA: TGTGCCATCAGTGAAGGGAACACTGAAGCTTTCTTT. It encodes CAISEGNTEAFF.

This clonotype was picked up many times. The CDR3 spells CASSASGISYEQYF. Written as DNA, the CDR3 is TGTGCCAGCAGCGCGTCAGGGATCTCCTACGAGCAGTACTTC. The chain couples TRBV9 to TRBJ2-7, with D perhaps TRBD1 (5 bases). V was shortened by 3 bases and J by 0 bases, with 10 bases between the two germline ends. This CDR3 contains 14 residues. Germline loops: CDR1 SGDLS, CDR2 YYNGEE.

V gene TRBV2 combines with J gene TRBJ2-1; 7 bases are shared with TRBD1. Trimming took 3 bases from V and 8 from J; bases not matched to a gene: 16. In germline, CDR1 is SNHLY, CDR2 FYNNEI. This CDR3 contains 17 residues. CDR3: CASSELTGSGHVHEQFF. CDR3 DNA sequence: TGTGCCAGCAGTGAGTTGACAGGGAGTGGTCATGTCCATGAGCAGTTCTTC.

The table lists this clonotype with many counts. This chain connects TRBV5-1 to TRBJ2-1; 8 bases agree with TRBD1. The ends lost 1 base at V and 0 bases at J; junction bases unmatched: 0. Germline CDR1 reads SGHRS; CDR2 reads YFSETQ. The CDR3 totals 15 residues. CDR3 in amino acids: CASSLTGGSYNEQFF. DNA of the CDR3: TGCGCCAGCAGCTTGACAGGGGGCTCCTACAATGAGCAGTTCTTC.